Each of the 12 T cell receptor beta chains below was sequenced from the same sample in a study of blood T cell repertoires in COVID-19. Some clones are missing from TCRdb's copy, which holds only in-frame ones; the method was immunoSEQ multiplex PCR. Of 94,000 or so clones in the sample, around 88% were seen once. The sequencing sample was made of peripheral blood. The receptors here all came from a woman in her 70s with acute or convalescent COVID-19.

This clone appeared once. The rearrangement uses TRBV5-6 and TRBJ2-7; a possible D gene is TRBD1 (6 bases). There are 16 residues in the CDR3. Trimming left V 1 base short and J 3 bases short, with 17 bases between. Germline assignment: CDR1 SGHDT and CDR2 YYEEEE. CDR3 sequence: CASSLPETGYDYEQYF. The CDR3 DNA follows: TGTGCCAGCAGCTTGCCCGAAACAGGGTATGACTACGAGCAGTACTTC.

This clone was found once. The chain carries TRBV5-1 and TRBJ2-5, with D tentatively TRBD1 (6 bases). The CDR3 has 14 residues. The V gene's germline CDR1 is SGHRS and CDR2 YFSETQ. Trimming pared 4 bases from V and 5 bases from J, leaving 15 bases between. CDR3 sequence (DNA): TGCGCCAGCAGCAACGGACAGAACGTGGAGACCCAGTACTTC. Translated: CASSNGQNVETQYF.

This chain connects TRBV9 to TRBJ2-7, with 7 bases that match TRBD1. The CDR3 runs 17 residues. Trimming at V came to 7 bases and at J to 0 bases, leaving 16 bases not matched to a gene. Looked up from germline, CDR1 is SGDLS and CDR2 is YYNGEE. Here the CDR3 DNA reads TGTGCCAGCGGCTCTGGACAGGCGGGCGAAAGCTCCTACGAGCAGTACTTC. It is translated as CASGSGQAGESSYEQYF.

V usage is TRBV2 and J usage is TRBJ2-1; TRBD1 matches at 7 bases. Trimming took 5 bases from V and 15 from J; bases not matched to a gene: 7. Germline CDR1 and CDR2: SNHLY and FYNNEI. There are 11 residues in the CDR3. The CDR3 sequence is CASSSDRVAFF. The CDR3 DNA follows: TGTGCCAGCAGTTCCGACAGGGTTGCGTTCTTC.

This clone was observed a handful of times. The CDR3 nucleotides read TGTGCCAGCAGCTCCCAGCGGGGGATAGTGCAATATGAGCAGTTCTTC. This encodes CASSSQRGIVQYEQFF. The rearrangement joins TRBV7-8 to TRBJ2-1, with 8 bases matching TRBD2. This CDR3 region has 16 residues. V shed 4 bases, J shed 8 bases, and the junction held 13 bases outside the gene matches. Germline V gene sequence: CDR1 SGHVS, CDR2 FQNEAQ. The full variable domain, with the rest looked up from reference TRBV7-8 and TRBJ2-1, is GAGVSQSPRYKVAKRGQDVALRCDPISGHVSLFWYQQALGQGPEFLTYFQNEAQLDKSGLPSDRFFAERPEGSVSTLKIQRTQQEDSAVYLCASSSQRGIVQYEQFFGPGTRLTVL.

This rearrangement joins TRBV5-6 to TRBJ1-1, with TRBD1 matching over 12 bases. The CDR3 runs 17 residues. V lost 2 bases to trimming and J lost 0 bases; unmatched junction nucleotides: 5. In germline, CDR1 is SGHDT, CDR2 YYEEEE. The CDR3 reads CASSFVGTGGVNTEAFF. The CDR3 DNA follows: TGTGCCAGCAGCTTCGTGGGGACAGGGGGCGTGAACACTGAAGCTTTCTTT.

This CDR3 reads CASSYGAGVYGYTF. In DNA form, the CDR3 reads TGTGCCAGCAGCTACGGCGCGGGGGTCTATGGCTACACCTTC. The V call is TRBV7-9, the J call TRBJ1-2; the D gene is possibly TRBD1 (5 bases). This CDR3 has 14 amino acids. Trimming cost V 4 bases and J 4 bases, with 13 bases left between them. Germline loops: CDR1 SEHNR, CDR2 FQNEAQ (reference sequence).

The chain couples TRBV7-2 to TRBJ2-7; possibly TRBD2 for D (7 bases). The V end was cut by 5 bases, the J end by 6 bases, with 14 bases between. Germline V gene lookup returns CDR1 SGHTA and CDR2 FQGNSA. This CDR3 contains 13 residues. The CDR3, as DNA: TGTGCCAGCAGCCATAGGGGGGGGGTCGAGCAGTACTTC. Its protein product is CASSHRGGVEQYF.

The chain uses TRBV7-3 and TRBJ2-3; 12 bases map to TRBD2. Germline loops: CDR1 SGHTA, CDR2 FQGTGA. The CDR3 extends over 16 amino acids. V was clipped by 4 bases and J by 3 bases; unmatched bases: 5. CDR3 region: CASSSAGLAGTDTQYF. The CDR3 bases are TGTGCCAGCAGCTCCGCTGGACTAGCGGGAACAGATACGCAGTATTTT.

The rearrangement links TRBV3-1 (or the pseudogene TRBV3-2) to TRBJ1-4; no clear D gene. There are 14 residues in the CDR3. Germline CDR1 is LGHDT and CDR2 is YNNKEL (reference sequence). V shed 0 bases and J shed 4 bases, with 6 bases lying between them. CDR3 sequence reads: CASSQDGHNEKLFF. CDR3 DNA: TGTGCCAGCAGCCAAGACGGTCATAATGAAAAACTGTTTTTT.

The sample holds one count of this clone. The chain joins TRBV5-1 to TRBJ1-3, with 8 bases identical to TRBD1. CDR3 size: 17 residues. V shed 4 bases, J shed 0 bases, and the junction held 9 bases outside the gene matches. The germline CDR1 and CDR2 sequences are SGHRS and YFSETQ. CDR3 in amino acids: CASSLRQGRSSGNTIYF. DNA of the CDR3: TGCGCCAGCAGCCTAAGACAGGGGAGAAGCTCTGGAAACACCATATATTTT.

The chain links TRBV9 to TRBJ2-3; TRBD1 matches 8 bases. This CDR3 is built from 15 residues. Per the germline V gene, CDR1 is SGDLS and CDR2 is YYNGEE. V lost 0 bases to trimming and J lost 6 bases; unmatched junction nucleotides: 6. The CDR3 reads CASSVAPRTGDTQYF. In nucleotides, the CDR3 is TGTGCCAGCAGCGTAGCTCCTCGGACAGGGGATACGCAGTATTTT.